This T cell receptor (beta chain) was recovered during a study of immune evolution from preneoplasia to lung adenocarcinoma. V was trimmed by 4 bases and J by 0 bases, leaving 14 bases between them. This CDR3 comprises 17 residues. Germline lookup yields CDR1 SGHDT and CDR2 YYEEEE. Profiling relied on immunoSEQ multiplex PCR, and the TCRdb table lists in-frame clones only, not all of them. The profile shows about 1,900 clones, 75% to 85% of them singletons. The sequence was collected from a person between 65 and 79 years old with lung adenocarcinoma. The rearrangement uses TRBV5-6 and TRBJ2-6; possibly TRBD1 or TRBD2 for D (5 bases each). The sequencing input was FFPE atypical adenomatous hyperplasia tissue from the lung. Stated subset: atypical adenomatous hyperplasia (AAH), lung preneoplasia. The CDR3 DNA reads as TGTGCCAGCAGCCGCCGAGGGGCCTTCTCTGGGGCCAACGTCCTGACTTTC. Translation: CASSRRGAFSGANVLTF.